This TCR beta chain is drawn from a study of technical replicates of blood from a few donors. CDR1 LNHNV and CDR2 YYDKDF come from the germline V gene (reference sequence). The CDR3 has 17 residues. Trimming removed 3 bases at V and 5 bases at J, with 23 bases between. The method was immunoSEQ multiplex PCR; TCRdb's version includes in-frame clones alone and lacks a portion of them. Of 75,000 to 85,000 clones listed, 95% are singletons. Sequenced sample: T cells isolated from PBMCs. The genes are TRBV15 and TRBJ2-7; a possible D gene is TRBD2 (7 bases). This receptor was identified in a human donor in good health. In nucleotides, the CDR3 is TGTGCCACCAGCAGCGCTATAGGGGCGGGGGCCGTAGACGAGCAGTACTTC. Translation: CATSSAIGAGAVDEQYF.